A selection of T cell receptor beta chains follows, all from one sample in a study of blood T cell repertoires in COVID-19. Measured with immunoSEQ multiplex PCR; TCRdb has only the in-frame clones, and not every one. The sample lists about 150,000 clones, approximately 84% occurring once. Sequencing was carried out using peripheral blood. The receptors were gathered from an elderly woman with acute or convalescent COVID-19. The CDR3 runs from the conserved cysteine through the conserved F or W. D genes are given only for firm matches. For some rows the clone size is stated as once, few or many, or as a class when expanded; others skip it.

CASSLAGLEEQFF	TGTGCCAGCAGCTTAGCGGGACTAGAGGAGCAGTTCTTC	TRBD2	TRBV7-9	TRBJ2-1	NA
CASSFRWEQYF	TGTGCCAGCAGTTTCAGGTGGGAGCAGTACTTC	NA	TRBV28	TRBJ2-7	NA
CASSATGIRGYTF	TGTGCCAGCAGTGCCACAGGAATCCGCGGCTACACCTTC	NA	TRBV12-3/TRBV12-4	TRBJ1-2	NA
CASTNQPTRGGSPLHF	TGTGCCAGCACCAACCAGCCGACCCGAGGAGGTTCACCCCTCCACTTT	NA	TRBV2	TRBJ1-6	NA
CASSQYGTGTSGNTIYF	TGTGCCAGCAGCCAGTACGGGACAGGGACCTCTGGAAACACCATATATTTT	TRBD1	TRBV4-2	TRBJ1-3	NA
CASSLVGLDQLGTQYF	TGTGCCAGTAGTTTGGTGGGACTAGACCAACTAGGGACGCAGTATTTT	TRBD2	TRBV19	TRBJ2-3	NA
CSVGHPNTEAFF	TGCAGCGTTGGGCACCCGAACACTGAAGCTTTCTTT	NA	TRBV29-1	TRBJ1-1	NA
CASSPTGSGTEAFF	TGTGCCAGCTCACCCACAGGGTCCGGCACTGAAGCTTTCTTT	NA	TRBV18	TRBJ1-1	NA
CASSDSRDEQFF	TGTGCCAGTAGTGACAGCCGGGATGAGCAGTTCTTC	NA	TRBV19	TRBJ2-1	NA
CASSLGGNQETQYF	TGCGCCAGCAGCTTGGGAGGGAACCAAGAGACCCAGTACTTC	NA	TRBV5-1	TRBJ2-5	NA
CASSPISGGTEAFF	TGTGCCAGCTCACCTATCTCCGGGGGGACTGAAGCTTTCTTT	NA	TRBV18	TRBJ1-1	NA
CASKSGSGAGELFF	TGTGCCAGCAAGAGCGGGAGTGGCGCCGGGGAGCTGTTTTTT	TRBD2	TRBV2	TRBJ2-2	once
CASRMDRKYGYTF	TGCGCCAGCAGGATGGACAGGAAATATGGCTACACCTTC	TRBD1	TRBV10-1	TRBJ1-2	NA
CATKPGQGGYGYTF	TGTGCCACCAAACCGGGACAGGGGGGCTATGGCTACACCTTC	TRBD1	TRBV6-5	TRBJ1-2	many
CTTGEGVNTEAFF	TGCACCACCGGGGAGGGGGTGAACACTGAAGCTTTCTTT	NA	TRBV1	TRBJ1-1	NA
CASSLGAGSSDTQYF	TGTGCCAGCAGCTTAGGGGCTGGGAGTTCGGATACGCAGTATTTT	NA	TRBV7-2	TRBJ2-3	NA
CASSRRDRGRGEQYF	TGTGCCAGCTCCCGCCGGGACAGGGGGCGAGGCGAGCAGTACTTC	TRBD1	TRBV3-1/TRBV3-2	TRBJ2-7	few
CASSESSYEQYF	TGTGCCAGCAGTGAATCATCCTACGAGCAGTACTTC	NA	TRBV2	TRBJ2-7	NA
CASSSPGREAGANVLTF	TGTGCCAGCAGCTCCCCGGGCAGGGAGGCTGGGGCCAACGTCCTGACTTTC	NA	TRBV11-2	TRBJ2-6	NA
CASTLTSGSYNEQFF	TGTGCCAGTACCTTGACTAGCGGCTCCTACAATGAGCAGTTCTTC	TRBD2	TRBV19	TRBJ2-1	NA